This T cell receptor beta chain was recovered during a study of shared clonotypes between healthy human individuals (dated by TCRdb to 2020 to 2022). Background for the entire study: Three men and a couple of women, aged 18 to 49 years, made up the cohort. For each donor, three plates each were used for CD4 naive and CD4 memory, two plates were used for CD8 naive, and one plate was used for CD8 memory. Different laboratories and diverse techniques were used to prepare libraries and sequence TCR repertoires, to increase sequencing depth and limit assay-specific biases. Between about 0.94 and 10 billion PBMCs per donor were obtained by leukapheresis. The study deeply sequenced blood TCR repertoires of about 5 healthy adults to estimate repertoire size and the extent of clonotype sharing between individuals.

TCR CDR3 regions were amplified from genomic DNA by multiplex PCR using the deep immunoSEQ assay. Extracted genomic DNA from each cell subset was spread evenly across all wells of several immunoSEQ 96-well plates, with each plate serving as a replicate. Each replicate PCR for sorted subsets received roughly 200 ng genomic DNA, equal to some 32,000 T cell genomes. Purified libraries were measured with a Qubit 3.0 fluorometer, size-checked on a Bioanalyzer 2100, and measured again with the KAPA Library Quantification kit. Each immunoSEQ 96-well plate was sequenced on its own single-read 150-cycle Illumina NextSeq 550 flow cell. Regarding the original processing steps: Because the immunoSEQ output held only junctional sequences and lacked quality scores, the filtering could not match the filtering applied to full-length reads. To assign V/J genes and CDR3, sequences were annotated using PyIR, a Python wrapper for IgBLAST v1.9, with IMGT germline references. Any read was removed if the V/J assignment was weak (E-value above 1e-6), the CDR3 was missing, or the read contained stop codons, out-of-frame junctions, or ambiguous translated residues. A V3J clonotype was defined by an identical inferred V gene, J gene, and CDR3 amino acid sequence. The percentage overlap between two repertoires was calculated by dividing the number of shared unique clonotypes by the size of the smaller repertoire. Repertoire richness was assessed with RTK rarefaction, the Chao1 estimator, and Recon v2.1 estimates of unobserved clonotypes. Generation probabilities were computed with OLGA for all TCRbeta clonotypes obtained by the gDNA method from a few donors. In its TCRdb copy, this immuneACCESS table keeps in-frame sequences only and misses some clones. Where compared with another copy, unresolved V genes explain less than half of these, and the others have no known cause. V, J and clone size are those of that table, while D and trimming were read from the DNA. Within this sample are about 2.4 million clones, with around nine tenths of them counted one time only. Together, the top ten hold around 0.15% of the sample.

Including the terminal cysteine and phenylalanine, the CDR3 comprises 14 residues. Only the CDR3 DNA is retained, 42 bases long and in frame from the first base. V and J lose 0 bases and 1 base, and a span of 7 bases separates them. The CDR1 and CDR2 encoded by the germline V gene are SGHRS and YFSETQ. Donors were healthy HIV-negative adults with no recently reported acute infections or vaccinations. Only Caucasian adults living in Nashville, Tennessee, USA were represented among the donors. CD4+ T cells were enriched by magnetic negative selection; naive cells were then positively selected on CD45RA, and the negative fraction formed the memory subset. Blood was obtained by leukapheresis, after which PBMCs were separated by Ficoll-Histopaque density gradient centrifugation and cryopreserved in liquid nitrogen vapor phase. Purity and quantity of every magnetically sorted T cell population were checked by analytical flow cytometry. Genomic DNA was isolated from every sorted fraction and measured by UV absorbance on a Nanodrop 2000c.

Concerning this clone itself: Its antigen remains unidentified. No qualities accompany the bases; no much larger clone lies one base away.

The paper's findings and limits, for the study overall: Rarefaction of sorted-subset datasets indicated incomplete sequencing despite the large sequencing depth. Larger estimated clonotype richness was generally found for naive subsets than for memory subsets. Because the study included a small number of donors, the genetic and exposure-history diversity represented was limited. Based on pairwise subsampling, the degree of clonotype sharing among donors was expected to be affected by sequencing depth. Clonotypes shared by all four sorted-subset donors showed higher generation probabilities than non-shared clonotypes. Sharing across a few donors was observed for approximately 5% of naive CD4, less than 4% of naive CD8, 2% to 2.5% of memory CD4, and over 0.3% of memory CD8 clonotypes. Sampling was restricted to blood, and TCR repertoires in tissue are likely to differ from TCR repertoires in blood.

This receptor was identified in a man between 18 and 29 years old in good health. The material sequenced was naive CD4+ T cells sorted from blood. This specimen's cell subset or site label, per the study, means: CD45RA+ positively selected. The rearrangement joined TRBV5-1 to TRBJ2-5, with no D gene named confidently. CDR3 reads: CASSLDLLQETQYF. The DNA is TGCGCCAGCAGCTTGGACCTACTCCAAGAGACCCAGTACTTC. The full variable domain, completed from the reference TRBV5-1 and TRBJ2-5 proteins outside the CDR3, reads KAGVTQTPRYLIKTRGQQVTLSCSPISGHRSVSWYQQTPGQGLQFLFEYFSETQRNKGNFPGRFSGRQFSNSRSEMNVSTLELGDSALYLCASSLDLLQETQYFGPGTRLLVL.